In this sample, the clone carrying this T cell receptor beta chain turned up many times. The germline V and J ends were trimmed by 5 bases and 2 bases, with 13 bases remaining between them. The CDR3 totals 14 residues. Germline CDR1 SGHRS, CDR2 YFSETQ. Treatment of the sample: PENTA 11 planned treatment interruption arm or continuous ART arm. The data were taken from a study of HIV-infected children after antiretroviral therapy interruption. At the level of the study: Median age was approximately 9.4 years (interruption) and around 8 years (continuous).

The TCR library was built from RNA with a 3' RACE protocol and unique molecular identifiers. TCRdb processed the 3' RACE reads anew with MiXCR; each CDR3 protein has one entry. The sample has about 15,000 distinct CDR3 sequences; around 3.2% are singletons. The sequencing here drew on CD45RA+ CD4+ T cells from PBMCs, taken from a donor given antiretroviral therapy, either interrupted or continuous. As for subset: naive CD4+ CD45RA+ CD45RO- T cells. V gene TRBV5-1 combines with J gene TRBJ1-1; D not resolved. The clonotype originates from a child aged 2 to 17 with HIV. In DNA form, the CDR3 reads TGCGCCAGCAGTTCTCATAAACCTAACACTGAAGCTTTCTTT. Residues: CASSSHKPNTEAFF.